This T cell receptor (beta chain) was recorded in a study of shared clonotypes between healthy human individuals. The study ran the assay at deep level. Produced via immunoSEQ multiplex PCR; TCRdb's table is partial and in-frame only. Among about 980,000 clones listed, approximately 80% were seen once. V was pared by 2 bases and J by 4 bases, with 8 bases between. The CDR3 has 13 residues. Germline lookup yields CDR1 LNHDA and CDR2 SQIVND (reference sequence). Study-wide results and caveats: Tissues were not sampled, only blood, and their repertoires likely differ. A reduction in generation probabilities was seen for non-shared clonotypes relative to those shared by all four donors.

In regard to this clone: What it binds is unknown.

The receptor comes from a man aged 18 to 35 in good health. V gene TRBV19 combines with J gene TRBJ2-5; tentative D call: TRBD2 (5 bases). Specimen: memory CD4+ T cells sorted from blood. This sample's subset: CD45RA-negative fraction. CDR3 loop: CASSILAAETQYF. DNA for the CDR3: TGTGCCAGTAGTATACTAGCTGCAGAGACCCAGTACTTC.